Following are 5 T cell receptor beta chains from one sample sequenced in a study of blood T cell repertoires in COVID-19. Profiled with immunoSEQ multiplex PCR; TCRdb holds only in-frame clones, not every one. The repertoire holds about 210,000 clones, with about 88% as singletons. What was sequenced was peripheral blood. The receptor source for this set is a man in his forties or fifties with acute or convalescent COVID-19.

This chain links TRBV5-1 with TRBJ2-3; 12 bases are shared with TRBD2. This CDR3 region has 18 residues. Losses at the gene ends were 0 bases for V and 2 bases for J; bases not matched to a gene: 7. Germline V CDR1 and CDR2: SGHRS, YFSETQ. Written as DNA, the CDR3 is TGCGCCAGCAGCTTGGATGGACTAGCGGGGCTCACCACAGATACGCAGTATTTT. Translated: CASSLDGLAGLTTDTQYF.

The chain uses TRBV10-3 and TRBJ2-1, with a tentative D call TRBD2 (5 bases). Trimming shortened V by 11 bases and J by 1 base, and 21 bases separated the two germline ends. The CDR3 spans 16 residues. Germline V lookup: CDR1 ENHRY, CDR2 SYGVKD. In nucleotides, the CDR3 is TGTGCCGTCTCCACGACCTACGACTATTCCTACAATGAGCAGTTCTTC. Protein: CAVSTTYDYSYNEQFF.

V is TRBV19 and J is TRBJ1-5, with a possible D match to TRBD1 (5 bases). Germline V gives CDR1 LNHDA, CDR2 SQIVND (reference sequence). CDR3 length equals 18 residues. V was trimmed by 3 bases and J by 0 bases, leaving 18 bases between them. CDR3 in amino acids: CASSIPQGVSDSNQPQHF. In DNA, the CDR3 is TGTGCCAGTAGTATCCCCCAGGGTGTATCGGATAGCAATCAGCCCCAGCATTTT.

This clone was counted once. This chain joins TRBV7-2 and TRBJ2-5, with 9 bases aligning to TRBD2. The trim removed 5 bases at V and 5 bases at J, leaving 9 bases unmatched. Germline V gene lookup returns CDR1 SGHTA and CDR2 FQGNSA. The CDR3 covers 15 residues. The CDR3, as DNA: TGTGCCAGCAGCCCCTTAGCGGGAGTGAGCGAGACCCAGTACTTC. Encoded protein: CASSPLAGVSETQYF. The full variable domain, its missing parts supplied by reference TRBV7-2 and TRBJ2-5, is GAGVSQSPSNKVTEKGKDVELRCDPISGHTALYWYRQSLGQGLEFLIYFQGNSAPDKSGLPSDRFSAERTGGSVSTLTIQRTQQEDSAVYLCASSPLAGVSETQYFGPGTRLLVL.

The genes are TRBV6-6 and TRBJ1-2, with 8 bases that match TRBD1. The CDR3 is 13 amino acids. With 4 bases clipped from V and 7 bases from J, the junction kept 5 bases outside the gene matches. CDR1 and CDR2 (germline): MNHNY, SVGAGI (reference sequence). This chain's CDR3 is CASSLPGGPGYTF. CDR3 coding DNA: TGTGCCAGCAGTTTACCAGGGGGCCCTGGCTACACCTTC.